This T cell receptor beta chain came from a study of beta chain features in type 1 diabetes (dated by TCRdb to the late 2010s). In terms of the full investigation: Mean age, gender distribution, total cell number and subset yield did not differ between patients and healthy donors. A total of approximately 99,000,000 sorted cells were examined across all samples, and RNA yield correlated strongly with the number of cells per subset. The study compared TCRB repertoires of sorted circulating CD4+ T cell subsets between recently diagnosed type 1 diabetes patients and matched healthy donors. Regulatory and stem cell-like memory subsets were obtained from only 8 patients and roughly 8 healthy donors, while naive and central memory subsets were obtained from all 30 or so donors.

All of the isolated RNA was reverse transcribed with the High Capacity cDNA Reverse Transcription Kit, so expressed TCRB transcripts were sequenced. Naive, central memory and regulatory T cell samples underwent deep immunoSEQ sequencing, averaging approximately 3.5 million total reads per sample. Sorted cells were lysed in RLT buffer and RNA was extracted with DNase-treated RNeasy Micro or Mini kits, depending on cell number. Each cell subset was processed on its own to prevent cross-contamination, while patient and healthy donor samples were processed together. TCRB sequences were amplified from cDNA with the immunoSEQ multiplex PCR, producing 87-bp fragments spanning the CDR3 region. The amplicons were sequenced using the Illumina HiSeq platform. Per the original workflow: PCR bias was computationally corrected using synthetic template baselines, reads within Hamming distance 2 were collapsed, and singletons that could not be merged were discarded. Reads were aligned to IMGT to assign V, D and J genes, CDR3 length, and insertions or deletions at six rearrangement sites. Within each subset, clonotype counts were normalized to the number of sorted cells before true diversity and Gini coefficients were calculated with the tcR R package. The overlap coefficient, calculated on TCRB nucleotide sequences, was used to quantify repertoire sharing. The table comes from immuneACCESS by way of TCRdb, which keeps in-frame sequences with V and J called. Part of the clones is missing from these tables; in studies checked, under half for an unresolved V gene and the rest for unknown reasons. V, J and clone size reflect that table, while D and trimming were determined from the DNA. A total of around 170,000 clones appear in this sample, roughly 10% of them only once. Under 0.85% of the sample is taken by the ten largest.

This clone was recorded a few times. Its binding antigen is unknown. No much larger clone is present one base from it, and per-base qualities are unavailable. The CDR3, cysteine through phenylalanine, is 17 amino acids long. Only the CDR3 region is kept as DNA, spanning 51 bases read in frame from base 1. The junction shows trimming of 0 bases on V and 3 bases on J, and the gene matches do not reach 7 bases of it. The germline V gene gives CDR1 as SNHLY and CDR2 as FYNNEI. From each donor, a single peripheral blood sample of about 100 mL on average was drawn into heparinised tubes. A BD FACSAria II was used to sort naive, central memory, regulatory and stem cell-like memory CD4+ T cells with a panel that included CD45RO, CCR7, CD25, CD127, CD95 and CD27. All sorted populations exceeded 95% purity. PBMCs were isolated immediately by Lymphoprep density gradient centrifugation and stained directly without culture. To minimize batch effects, samples were stained and sorted in pairs, one healthy donor with one patient per experiment.

Study-level results and caveats: Because the HLA sub-analyses included only small numbers of individuals, any influence of HLA type on TCRB rearrangement was left unresolved. Because cDNA was sequenced instead of genomic DNA, activated cells with high expression could be over-represented, although the groups did not differ in activation or CD3 levels. Naive, central memory and regulatory TCRB repertoires appeared more similar among patients than among healthy donors. A moderate but significant shortening of TCRB CDR3 length was observed in type 1 diabetes patients in all four CD4+ subsets. Shorter templates might be favored by PCR, yet because patient and control samples were amplified and corrected together, any such skew would affect both groups equally. Fewer insertions and more nucleotide deletions at VDJ recombination sites were observed in patients with type 1 diabetes, implying thymic rearrangement abnormalities.

Material: central memory CD4+ T cells from blood. This sequence was found in a woman in her thirties with type 1 diabetes. The chain links TRBV2 with TRBJ2-3; 9 junctional bases match TRBD1. The DNA sequence is as follows: TGTGCCAGCAGTGAAGCCGCCGGGACAGGGAATACAGATACGCAGTATTTT. This sequence encodes CASSEAAGTGNTDTQYF.